The 15 T cell receptor beta chains listed next were all sequenced from one sample in a study of blood T cell repertoires in COVID-19. Libraries were prepared by immunoSEQ multiplex PCR; TCRdb keeps only in-frame clonotypes and omits some of them. The table records around 200,000 clones, roughly 84% of them present only once. The sample consisted of peripheral blood. Receptors originate from a woman aged 65 to 85 with COVID-19, enrolled during active disease.

Of note for this clone: This sample also contains other DNA sequences that code for the same CDR3. The J gene is TRBJ2-6, the V gene TRBV2, with D possibly TRBD1 on 5 matching bases. The CDR3 length is 14 residues. CDR1 SNHLY and CDR2 FYNNEI come from the germline V gene. The V end lost 3 bases, the J end lost 4 bases, and 7 bases lay between the germline ends. CDR3 coding DNA: TGTGCCAGCAGTGACAGGGTCGGGGCCAACGTCCTGACTTTC. As protein: CASSDRVGANVLTF.

This clone occurred once. The chain couples TRBV19 to TRBJ2-5, with TRBD1 identical over 9 bases. The CDR3 contains 14 residues. The germline V gene has CDR1 LNHDA and CDR2 SQIVND (reference sequence). The J segment lost 7 bases and the V segment lost 5 bases, leaving 8 bases of the junction unmatched. Here the CDR3 DNA reads TGTGCCAGTAGTCCCACGGGACAGGGAGCGACCCAGTACTTC. Its protein product is CASSPTGQGATQYF.

This chain connects TRBV9 to TRBJ2-3; 7 positions match TRBD1. J was trimmed by 0 bases and V by 4 bases; bases with no gene match: 8. CDR3 length equals 16 residues. Germline-derived CDR1 and CDR2 are SGDLS and YYNGEE. CDR3 in DNA: TGTGCCAGCAGCCCACACAGGGGACAAAGCACAGATACGCAGTATTTT. It encodes CASSPHRGQSTDTQYF. The full variable domain, rest sourced from reference TRBV9 and TRBJ2-3, is DSGVTQTPKHLITATGQRVTLRCSPRSGDLSVYWYQQSLDQGLQFLIQYYNGEERAKGNILERFSAQQFPDLHSELNLSSLELGDSALYFCASSPHRGQSTDTQYFGPGTRLTVL.

Notes on this clone: A clone one base away is much larger, so this may be a read error. Other DNA sequences of this sample code for an identical CDR3. The V and J genes are TRBV2 and TRBJ1-5; the D is unclear. This CDR3 spans 15 amino acids. Deletions cut 3 bases from V and 6 bases from J, with 15 bases between. CDR1 SNHLY and CDR2 FYNNEI come from the germline V gene. The CDR3 spells CASSDAARPGQPQHF. CDR3 nucleotide sequence: TGTGCCAGCAGTGATGCGGCACGACCCGGTCAGCCCCAGCATTTT.

The chain recombines TRBV28 with TRBJ1-5; D possibly corresponds to TRBD1 (5 bases). The germline V gene encodes CDR1 MDHEN and CDR2 SYDVKM. There are 16 residues in the CDR3. Trimming cost V 2 bases and J 4 bases, with 15 bases left between them. The CDR3 here is CASSLTDSGPNQPQHF. As DNA, the CDR3 is TGTGCCAGCAGTTTAACCGACAGTGGCCCGAATCAGCCCCAGCATTTT.

The chain is built from TRBV30 and TRBJ1-1; D not resolved. Germline CDR1 GTSNPN, CDR2 SVGIG (reference sequence). CDR3 length equals 13 residues. V was trimmed by 0 bases and J by 1 base, leaving 6 bases between them. This chain's CDR3 is CAWSVRENTEAFF. The CDR3 nucleotides read TGTGCCTGGAGTGTACGAGAGAACACTGAAGCTTTCTTT.

The V and J genes are TRBV4-1 and TRBJ2-7, with a tentative D call TRBD1 (6 bases). The germline V gene has CDR1 MGHRA and CDR2 YSYEKL. The V gene lost 3 bases and the J gene lost 6 bases, with 12 bases spanning the gap. The CDR3 consists of 13 residues. The CDR3 nucleotides are TGCGCCAGCAGCCATGCTACAGGGTTCGAGCAGTACGTC. Translation gives CASSHATGFEQYV.

This clone was detected once. This sequence joins TRBV28 and TRBJ2-1; 8 bases align to TRBD2. Germline trimming cut 8 bases from V and 7 bases from J; bases unmatched to any gene: 7. The CDR3 is 13 amino acids. Germline V gene sequence: CDR1 MDHEN, CDR2 SYDVKM. CDR3 amino acids: CASGGGRLNEQFF. The CDR3 nucleotides are TGTGCCAGCGGCGGGGGGCGGTTGAATGAGCAGTTCTTC.

This clone was found once. V gene TRBV9 combines with J gene TRBJ2-3; TRBD1 agrees at 7 bases. This CDR3 has 15 amino acids. Germline CDR1 reads SGDLS; CDR2 reads YYNGEE. V gave up 4 bases and J gave up 4 bases; unmatched junction bases: 9. The DNA for the CDR3 is TGTGCCAGCAGCAAAGGGACAGCGAAAGCAGATACGCAGTATTTT. Its protein is CASSKGTAKADTQYF.

This chain uses TRBV3-1 (or the pseudogene TRBV3-2) with TRBJ2-2, with a weak D call TRBD2 (5 bases). CDR1 LGHDT and CDR2 YNNKEL come from the germline V gene (reference sequence). The V and J ends lost 1 base and 0 bases respectively, with 9 bases between them. CDR3 length: 16 amino acids. The chain's CDR3 is CASSQAARANTGELFF. As DNA, the CDR3 is TGTGCCAGCAGCCAAGCAGCGAGGGCGAACACCGGGGAGCTGTTTTTT.

This rearrangement joins TRBV2 to TRBJ1-4, with a weak D call TRBD1 (6 bases). V lost 3 bases to trimming and J lost 10 bases, with 24 bases between them. Germline V lookup: CDR1 SNHLY, CDR2 FYNNEI. The CDR3 loop spans 17 amino acids. This CDR3 reads CASSDIGWGPYEGKLFF. CDR3 nucleotides: TGTGCCAGCAGTGATATAGGGTGGGGGCCTTACGAGGGAAAACTGTTTTTT. The complete variable domain, with remaining parts taken from reference TRBV2 and TRBJ1-4, reads EPEVTQTPSHQVTQMGQEVILRCVPISNHLYFYWYRQILGQKVEFLVSFYNNEISEKSEIFDDQFSVERPDGSNFTLKIRSTKLEDSAMYFCASSDIGWGPYEGKLFFGSGTQLSVL.

This chain joins TRBV12-3 or TRBV12-4 and TRBJ1-1, with D tentatively TRBD1 (5 bases). The CDR3 totals 12 residues. The V and J ends lost 5 bases and 8 bases respectively, with 12 bases between them. The CDR3 loop reads CASSLGQLEAFF. The CDR3 nucleotides read TGTGCCAGCAGTCTTGGACAACTCGAAGCTTTCTTT.

The chain carries TRBV5-4 and TRBJ2-7; weak D call: TRBD1 (6 bases). The CDR3 has 15 amino acids. Trimming stripped 3 bases from V and 4 bases from J, with 17 bases between. In germline, CDR1 is SGHNT, CDR2 YYREEE (reference sequence). Written as DNA, the CDR3 is TGTGCCAGCAGCTCCCCCGGGACACGCTTTTACGAGCAGTACTTC. It is translated as CASSSPGTRFYEQYF. Using reference TRBV5-4 and TRBJ2-7 for the parts outside the CDR3, the full variable domain is ETGVTQSPTHLIKTRGQQVTLRCSSQSGHNTVSWYQQALGQGPQFIFQYYREEENGRGNFPPRFSGLQFPNYSSELNVNALELDDSALYLCASSSPGTRFYEQYFGPGTRLTVT.

A single count supports this clone. J is TRBJ1-5 and V is TRBV5-5; D not resolved. This CDR3 contains 13 residues. CDR1 is SGHKS and CDR2 is YYEKEE in the germline V gene (reference sequence). Trimming left V 5 bases short and J 5 bases short, with 11 bases between. Here the CDR3 DNA reads TGTGCCAGCAGGGTAAATTTAGATCAGCCCCAGCATTTT. Protein product: CASRVNLDQPQHF.

The chain joins TRBV7-4 to TRBJ1-5; the D gene is possibly TRBD1 (5 bases). From germline, CDR1 is SGHVT and CDR2 SQSDAQ. CDR3 length: 15 residues. V lost 3 bases and J 0 bases, leaving 9 bases between the germline ends. CDR3 coding DNA: TGTGCCAGCAGCTTTGACAGCGATAGCAATCAGCCCCAGCATTTT. It yields the protein CASSFDSDSNQPQHF.